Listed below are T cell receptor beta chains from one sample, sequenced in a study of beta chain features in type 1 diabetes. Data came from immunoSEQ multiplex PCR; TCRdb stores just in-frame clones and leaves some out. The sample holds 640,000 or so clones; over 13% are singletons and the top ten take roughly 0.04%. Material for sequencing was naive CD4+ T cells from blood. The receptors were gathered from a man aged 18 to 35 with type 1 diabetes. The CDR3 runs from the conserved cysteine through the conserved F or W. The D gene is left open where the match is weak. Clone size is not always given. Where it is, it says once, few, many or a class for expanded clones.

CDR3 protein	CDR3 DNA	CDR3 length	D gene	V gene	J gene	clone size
CASSLVRQGVGNQPQHF	TGTGCCAGCAGTTTAGTTCGACAGGGAGTCGGCAATCAGCCCCAGCATTTT	17	TRBD1	TRBV28	TRBJ1-5	few
CASSGLTSGSLVGANVLTF	TGTGCCAGCAGCGGACTGACTAGCGGGAGCCTAGTTGGGGCCAACGTCCTGACTTTC	19	TRBD2	TRBV9	TRBJ2-6	few
CASSVEMGPPYEQYF	TGTGCCAGCAGCGTAGAAATGGGGCCCCCATACGAGCAGTACTTC	15	.	TRBV9	TRBJ2-7	.
CSASRGEQFF	TGCAGTGCTAGCCGCGGTGAGCAGTTCTTC	10	.	TRBV20-1	TRBJ2-1	.
CASREGPYNEQFF	TGTGCCAGCAGGGAAGGCCCCTACAATGAGCAGTTCTTC	13	.	TRBV6-5	TRBJ2-1	few
CASSVGAAGILSYTF	TGTGCCAGCAGCGTCGGAGCCGCGGGGATCTTGAGCTACACCTTC	15	.	TRBV5-6	TRBJ1-2	few
CASSPGSGYEQYF	TGTGCCAGCAGCCCGGGTAGCGGCTACGAGCAGTACTTC	13	.	TRBV9	TRBJ2-7	few
CASSEYPGTGSSYEQYF	TGTGCCAGCAGTGAATATCCCGGGACAGGGTCCTCCTACGAGCAGTACTTC	17	TRBD1	TRBV6-1	TRBJ2-7	few
CATSRGGTGISGANVLTF	TGTGCCACCAGCAGAGGGGGGACAGGGATCTCTGGGGCCAACGTCCTGACTTTC	18	TRBD1	TRBV15	TRBJ2-6	.
CASSPPRGGEWKTQYF	TGTGCCAGCTCACCACCCAGGGGGGGCGAGTGGAAGACCCAGTACTTC	16	.	TRBV18	TRBJ2-5	.